The 19 T cell receptor beta chains given below trace back to one sample, sequenced in a study of tumor and adjacent non-tumor tissue in lung cancer. The template was RNA from unsorted bulk tissue. The library came from three nested PCR rounds adapted from ARM-PCR protocols. TCRdb re-analysed the multiplex PCR reads in MiXCR, keeping a single row per CDR3 protein. This sample has about 200,000 distinct CDR3 sequences, with 60% to 75% found just once. The specimen sequenced was lung tumor tissue. These receptors were taken from a man aged 60 to 75 with non-small cell lung cancer.

This clonotype was seen at least ten times. The gene calls are TRBV20-1 and TRBJ2-5; no firm D call. Germline V gene sequence: CDR1 DFQATT, CDR2 SNEGSKA (reference sequence). This CDR3 comprises 10 residues. The V and J ends lost 1 base and 5 bases respectively, with 2 bases between them. CDR3 nucleotide sequence: TGCAGTGCTAGAGCGGAGACCCAGTACTTC. Its protein is CSARAETQYF.

V gene TRBV4-3 combines with J gene TRBJ2-5; TRBD1 aligns across 8 bases. Germline V CDR1 and CDR2: LGHNA, YSLEER. CDR3 length: 14 amino acids. The J segment lost 2 bases and the V segment lost 4 bases, leaving 3 bases of the junction unmatched. CDR3 DNA sequence: TGCGCCAGCAGCCGGACAGGGCAGCAAGAGACCCAGTACTTC. Translating gives CASSRTGQQETQYF.

As concerns this clonotype: At one end, the junction sequence differs from germline, possibly due to a read error. The chain combines TRBV5-4 with TRBJ2-3; D ambiguous. Germline V gene lookup returns CDR1 SGHNT and CDR2 YYREEE (reference sequence). The CDR3 sequence is 14 residues long. CDR3 nucleotide sequence: TGTGCCAGTAGCTTGAATCCGAGCACAGATACGCAGTATTTT. It is translated as CASSLNPSTDTQYF.

CDR3 loop: CTGRSGPRGMNTEAFF. The CDR3 nucleotides read TGTACCGGCAGATCGGGACCTAGAGGGATGAACACTGAAGCTTTCTTT. This chain connects TRBV7-9 to TRBJ1-1, with D possibly being TRBD1 (5 bases). The CDR3 length is 16 residues. Germline assignment: CDR1 SEHNR and CDR2 FQNEAQ (reference sequence).

As for this clonotype: A clone one base away is much larger, so this may be a read error. CDR3 residues: CSVAGQGPYTEALF. The CDR3 DNA is TGCAGCGTCGCGGGACAGGGGCCTTACACTGAAGCTCTCTTT. This chain connects TRBV29-1 to TRBJ1-1; 10 bases fit TRBD1. The CDR3 covers 14 residues. Looked up from germline, CDR1 is SQVTM and CDR2 is ANQGSEA.

A note on this clonotype: This clone may be a read error of a much larger clone one base away. The chain combines TRBV11-2 with TRBJ2-5, with a possible D match to TRBD2 (7 bases). Germline lookup yields CDR1 SGHAT and CDR2 FQNNGV. The CDR3 contains 14 residues. The CDR3 region is CANSLGGARETQYF. The CDR3, as DNA: TGTGCCAACAGCCTAGGGGGGGCGCGGGAGACCCAGTACTTC.

As for this clonotype: Possible read error: a much larger clone is one base away. The chain is built from TRBV12-3 or TRBV12-4 and TRBJ1-2, with D possibly TRBD1 on 5 matching bases. There are 13 residues in the CDR3. Between the trimmed V and J ends, which lost 6 bases and 8 bases, there was a span of 16 bases. The DNA for the CDR3 is TGTGCCAGCAGAATGCAGGGTATGGGGGGCTACACCTTC. Translating it yields CASRMQGMGGYTF.

With respect to this clonotype: A read error may produce the germline difference seen at one junction end. The V gene is TRBV4-1, the J gene TRBJ2-2; D is perhaps TRBD1 (6 bases). The CDR3 has 17 amino acids. Germline loops: CDR1 MGHRA, CDR2 YSYEKL. CDR3 DNA: TGCGCCAGGAGCCAAGTTGGGACACCCCGGGGCACCGGGGAGCTGTTCTTT. Its translation: CARSQVGTPRGTGELFF.

This chain connects TRBV11-1 to TRBJ2-5, with 8 bases lining up with TRBD1. CDR1 is SGHAT, CDR2 FQDESV, per germline (reference sequence). Trimming cost V 5 bases and J 5 bases; bases outside gene matches: 16. The CDR3 has 17 residues. The CDR3 sequence is CASSVDRGVEYKETQYF. CDR3 DNA: TGTGCCAGCAGCGTCGACAGGGGAGTTGAGTACAAGGAGACCCAGTACTTC.

This clonotype was detected a few times. The chain uses TRBV28 and TRBJ2-3, with TRBD1 identical over 8 bases. The CDR3 has 16 residues. J was trimmed by 6 bases and V by 5 bases; bases with no gene match: 13. The germline CDR1 and CDR2 sequences are MDHEN and SYDVKM. This chain's CDR3 is CASSNGPQGATDTQYF. The CDR3 DNA reads as TGTGCCAGCAGTAACGGACCGCAGGGGGCCACGGATACGCAGTATTTT.

With regard to this clonotype: One base away lies a much larger clone, so this may be a sequencing read error. The chain recombines TRBV12-3 or TRBV12-4 with TRBJ2-1, with TRBD2 matching over 7 bases. The V gene end was trimmed by 6 bases and the J gene end by 4 bases; junction bases not matched to a gene: 9. The CDR3 sequence is 15 residues long. The CDR3 loop is CASRVSGNPYNEQFF. The CDR3 region has the DNA TGTGCCAGCAGGGTCAGCGGGAATCCGTACAATGAGCAGTTCTTC.

This clonotype was picked up many times. The CDR3 region is CASSQQGTLSTDTQYF. DNA for the CDR3: TGTGCCAGCAGCCAACAGGGAACGTTGTCCACAGATACGCAGTATTTT. This rearrangement joins TRBV5-5 to TRBJ2-3; a possible D gene is TRBD1 (6 bases). V lost 4 bases and J lost 2, with 17 bases in between. This CDR3 spans 16 amino acids. From germline, CDR1 is SGHKS and CDR2 YYEKEE (reference sequence).

Points on this clonotype: Since no conserved phenylalanine or tryptophan closes the CDR3, a read error is the likely cause. This rearrangement joins TRBV20-1 to TRBJ1-1, with TRBD1 as a possible D gene (5 bases). Deletions cut 0 bases from V and 2 bases from J, with 16 bases between. Looked up from germline, CDR1 is DFQATT and CDR2 is SNEGSKA (reference sequence). The CDR3 extends over 16 amino acids. CDR3 in DNA: TGCAGTGCTAGAGAATTGGCAGGGATAGTCAACACTGAAGCTTTCCTT. It encodes CSARELAGIVNTEAFL.

In its sample, this clonotype was seen a few times. A clone one base away is much larger, so this may be a read error. The chain combines TRBV12-3 or TRBV12-4 with TRBJ2-1; 8 bases are shared with TRBD2. The CDR3 has 13 amino acids. V gave up 7 bases and J gave up 10 bases; unmatched junction bases: 9. The CDR3 spells CASIRGGTREQFF. In DNA form, the CDR3 reads TGTGCCAGCATTCGCGGGGGGACAAGGGAGCAGTTCTTC.

A note on this clonotype: A much more abundant neighbour one base away suggests this may be a read error. This sequence joins TRBV20-1 and TRBJ2-7; possibly TRBD1 for D (6 bases). The germline gives CDR1 DFQATT, CDR2 SNEGSKA (reference sequence). The CDR3 totals 15 residues. CDR3 nucleotide sequence: TGCGGTGCTAGAGGTATTAGGACAGATAACTACGAGCAGTACTTC. Its translation: CGARGIRTDNYEQYF.

This clonotype was recorded at least ten times. The rearrangement uses TRBV4-2 and TRBJ1-6; 7 bases are a match to TRBD1. CDR1 and CDR2 from the germline V gene are LGHNA and YNFKEQ. V was clipped by 0 bases and J by 8 bases; unmatched bases: 4. The CDR3 has 15 amino acids. The CDR3 coding sequence is TGTGCCAGCAGCCAAGATGGGGACAGCTATTCACCCCTCCACTTT. It yields the protein CASSQDGDSYSPLHF.

The chain's CDR3 is CASSLNRGRGANVLTF. The CDR3 DNA is TGTGCCAGCAGCTTGAACAGGGGGCGTGGGGCCAACGTCCTGACTTTC. The chain links TRBV5-6 to TRBJ2-6, with 9 bases aligning to TRBD1. The CDR3 consists of 16 residues. Per germline, CDR1 SGHDT and CDR2 YYEEEE. Trimming cost V 1 base and J 3 bases; bases outside gene matches: 2.

The V gene is TRBV28, the J gene TRBJ1-2; TRBD1 agrees at 7 bases. Germline loops: CDR1 MDHEN, CDR2 SYDVKM. This CDR3 is 15 amino acids long. V lost 4 bases, J lost 4 bases, and 9 bases stayed unmatched. In DNA, the CDR3 is TGTGCCAGCAGTTCTCCAGGGGGTAATAGCTATGGCTACACCTTC. Translated: CASSSPGGNSYGYTF.

J is TRBJ2-2 and V is TRBV20-1, with TRBD1 as a possible D gene (6 bases). The CDR3 is made up of 14 amino acids. With 6 bases removed from V and 7 bases from J, the gap between germline ends came to 18 bases. Germline V gene sequence: CDR1 DFQATT, CDR2 SNEGSKA (reference sequence). CDR3: CSARRQGKSGELFF. CDR3 DNA sequence: TGCAGTGCGAGGCGGCAGGGGAAAAGCGGGGAGCTGTTTTTT.